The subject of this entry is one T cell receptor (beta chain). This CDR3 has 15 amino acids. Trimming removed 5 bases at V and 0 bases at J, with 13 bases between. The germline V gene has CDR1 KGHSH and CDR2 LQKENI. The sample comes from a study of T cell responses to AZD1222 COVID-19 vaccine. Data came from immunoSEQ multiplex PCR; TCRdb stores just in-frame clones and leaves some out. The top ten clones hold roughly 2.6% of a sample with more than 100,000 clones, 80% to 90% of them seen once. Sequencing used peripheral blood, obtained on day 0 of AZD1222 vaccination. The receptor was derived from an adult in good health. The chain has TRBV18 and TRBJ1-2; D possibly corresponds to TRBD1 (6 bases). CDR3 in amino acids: CASSSGGGTNYGYTF. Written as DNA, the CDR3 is TGTGCCAGCTCATCGGGGGGCGGAACTAACTATGGCTACACCTTC.